One sample yielded the 16 T cell receptor beta chains listed below, sequenced in a study of regulatory T cells in long-lasting Graves disease. Building of the TCR beta libraries involved iRepertoire HTBI primers and Arm-PCR of CDR3 regions. TCRdb used MiXCR to reprocess the multiplex PCR reads, holding one entry per CDR3 protein. The sample includes hundreds of thousands of distinct CDR3 sequences, 15% of them seen just once. Time point here: newly diagnosed GD, antithyroid drugs for less than 3 months. PBMC RNA served as the TCR library source. In addition, the sample was reused for a study of T cells in Graves' hyperthyroidism and ophthalmopathy.

The input for sequencing was peripheral blood mononuclear cells (PBMCs), taken at new diagnosis, from a patient treated with antithyroid drugs. These receptors came from a woman aged 35 to 49 with Graves disease.

In this sample, this clonotype turned up many times. CDR3 region: CASSERGKGDEQYF. CDR3 DNA sequence: TGTGCCAGCAGTGAAAGAGGTAAAGGCGACGAGCAGTACTTC. The chain is built from TRBV2 and TRBJ2-3; D is unclear. The DNA end lines up better with TRBJ2-7; the J call may be wrong. The CDR3 is 14 amino acids. The germline V gene has CDR1 SNHLY and CDR2 FYNNEI.

Of note for this clonotype: A junction end diverges from the germline sequence, so it may reflect a read error. The chain uses TRBV2 and TRBJ2-1; 9 nucleotides align to TRBD1. Germline loops: CDR1 SNHLY, CDR2 FYNNEI. The CDR3 has 15 residues. The CDR3 reads CAGSVDRGANNEQFF. In nucleotides, the CDR3 is TGTGCCGGCAGCGTCGACAGGGGGGCCAACAATGAGCAGTTCTTC.

This clonotype was counted many times. V usage is TRBV2 and J usage is TRBJ2-5, with D perhaps TRBD1 (6 bases). This CDR3 comprises 14 residues. The V gene lost 5 bases and the J gene lost 1 base, with 11 bases spanning the gap. CDR1 and CDR2 (germline): SNHLY, FYNNEI. The CDR3 is CASSTTGTQETQYF. CDR3 in DNA: TGTGCCAGCAGTACGACAGGAACCCAAGAGACCCAGTACTTC.

Notes on this clonotype: The germline gene is not matched at one end of the junction; a read error may be the cause. This chain joins TRBV15 and TRBJ1-5; D perhaps matches TRBD1 (5 bases). The CDR3 sequence is 17 residues long. Germline loops: CDR1 LNHNV, CDR2 YYDKDF (reference sequence). The CDR3 nucleotides read TGTGCCACCAGCAGAGAGTTGGGGGGGGATAGCGATCAGCCCCAGCATTTT. Amino acid sequence: CATSRELGGDSDQPQHF.

This clonotype was counted between two and nine times. This sequence may be a read error, since a much larger clone differs from it by one base. The rearrangement joins TRBV5-1 to TRBJ2-1; 9 nucleotides agree with TRBD1. Germline CDR1 is SGHRS and CDR2 is YFSETQ. V lost 4 bases and J lost 7; bases outside the gene matches: 12. The CDR3 loop spans 16 amino acids. The CDR3, as DNA: TGCGCCAGCAGCCTTACCAGACAGGGGGGTTTTAATGAGCAGTTCTTC. Encoded protein: CASSLTRQGGFNEQFF.

The table lists this clonotype with many counts. The chain recombines TRBV12-3 or TRBV12-4 with TRBJ2-1, with no clear D. There are 13 residues in the CDR3. The V end was cut by 1 base, the J end by 5 bases, with 6 bases between. The DNA for the CDR3 is TGTGCCAGCAGTTTAGGGCTAGACAATGAGCAGTTCTTC. Translating gives CASSLGLDNEQFF.

The sample holds many counts of this clonotype. The chain has TRBV10-3 and TRBJ2-3, with 11 bases fitting TRBD2. From germline, CDR1 is ENHRY and CDR2 SYGVKD. This CDR3 region has 18 residues. V lost 3 bases, J lost 4 bases, and 12 bases stayed unmatched. CDR3 nucleotide sequence: TGTGCCATCAGTGATCCCAAAACTAGCGGGAGTCCCGCAGATACGCAGTATTTT. It codes for CAISDPKTSGSPADTQYF.

This clonotype turned up a few times. V gene TRBV20-1 combines with J gene TRBJ2-1, with TRBD2 matching 11 bases. The CDR3 contains 14 residues. Germline CDR1 and CDR2: DFQATT and SNEGSKA (reference sequence). Trimming took 3 bases from V and 9 from J; bases not matched to a gene: 7. The CDR3 nucleotides are TGCAGTGCTAGGTGGGGACTAGCGGAGCGTGAGCAGTTCTTC. It is translated as CSARWGLAEREQFF.

This clonotype occurred many times. This sequence joins TRBV27 and TRBJ2-7; D ambiguous. The germline CDR1 and CDR2 sequences are MNHEY and SMNVEV (reference sequence). The CDR3 totals 13 residues. V dropped 3 bases and J dropped 2 bases, with 8 bases sitting between them. The CDR3 is CASSFRVTYEQYF. As DNA, the CDR3 is TGTGCCAGCAGTTTTAGGGTTACCTACGAGCAGTACTTC.

This clonotype appeared many times. The chain has TRBV12-3 or TRBV12-4 and TRBJ2-3; maybe TRBD1 (5 bases). V was cut by 5 bases and J by 0 bases, with 6 bases left in between. The CDR3 contains 13 residues. This CDR3 reads CASSRQSTDTQYF. DNA for the CDR3: TGTGCCAGCAGTCGACAGAGCACAGATACGCAGTATTTT.

This clonotype was found a few times. The chain carries TRBV20-1 and TRBJ2-5; 12 bases agree with TRBD2. CDR1 DFQATT and CDR2 SNEGSKA come from the germline V gene (reference sequence). The junction had 5 bases not matched to a gene; V was cut back by 6 bases and J by 6 bases. The CDR3 contains 13 residues. CDR3: CSAPTSGSQTQYF. The CDR3 nucleotides are TGCAGTGCCCCGACTAGCGGGAGTCAGACCCAGTACTTC.

The chain combines TRBV7-9 with TRBJ2-1; TRBD1 matches 9 bases. From germline, CDR1 is SEHNR and CDR2 FQNEAQ (reference sequence). CDR3 length equals 18 residues. V lost 5 bases and J lost 1; bases outside the gene matches: 12. The CDR3: CASSPRGDRVVSYNEQFF. Here the CDR3 DNA reads TGTGCCAGCAGCCCAAGAGGGGACAGGGTTGTATCCTACAATGAGCAGTTCTTC.

This clonotype was seen a few times. This chain uses TRBV6-1 with TRBJ2-7, with D unclear. CDR3 length: 12 amino acids. Germline loops: CDR1 MNHNS, CDR2 SASEGT. Trimming left V 4 bases short and J 5 bases short, with 9 bases between. The CDR3 spells CASSGRTDEQYF. The DNA for the CDR3 is TGTGCCAGCAGTGGTCGGACGGACGAGCAGTACTTC.

Written as DNA, the CDR3 is TGCAGTGCTAGAGATTGGCAGGCCTACGAGCAGTTCTTC. This gives the protein CSARDWQAYEQFF. V usage is TRBV20-1 and J usage is TRBJ2-1, with D uncertain. CDR3 length: 13 amino acids. Per germline, CDR1 DFQATT and CDR2 SNEGSKA (reference sequence). V lost 0 bases and J 10 bases, leaving 13 bases between the germline ends.

This clonotype was counted at least ten times. V and J are TRBV7-9 and TRBJ2-1; 13 bases align to TRBD2. Germline V gene data show CDR1 as SEHNR and CDR2 as FQNEAQ (reference sequence). The V segment lost 5 bases and the J segment 7 bases; nucleotides outside the gene matches: 8. This CDR3 is built from 16 residues. CDR3 in amino acids: CASSAGLAGVGNEQFF. For the CDR3, the DNA is TGTGCCAGCAGCGCCGGACTAGCGGGAGTAGGGAATGAGCAGTTCTTC.

This clonotype was detected only a few times. V is TRBV28 and J is TRBJ2-1; 16 nucleotides align to TRBD2. CDR1 is MDHEN and CDR2 is SYDVKM in the germline V gene. V lost 3 bases and J lost 9; bases outside the gene matches: 8. The CDR3 has 17 amino acids. The CDR3 sequence: CASSFWGTSGRGGEQFF. The CDR3 region has the DNA TGTGCCAGCAGTTTCTGGGGGACTAGCGGGAGGGGGGGTGAGCAGTTCTTC.